The 25 T cell receptor beta chains in this list originate from one sample, sequenced in a study of shared clonotypes between healthy human individuals. Profiling relied on immunoSEQ multiplex PCR, and the TCRdb table lists in-frame clones only, not all of them. The sample records over 2 million clones, approximately 95% being singletons. Sequenced material: naive CD4+ T cells sorted from blood. Subset reported: CD45RA+ positively selected. The origin of the receptors is a man younger than 35 in good health.

The rearrangement uses TRBV9 and TRBJ2-2, with a weak D call TRBD1 (5 bases). Germline CDR1 SGDLS, CDR2 YYNGEE. The CDR3 loop spans 13 amino acids. Trimming removed 2 bases at V and 5 bases at J, with 7 bases between. CDR3 amino acids: CASSVRTTGELFF. Written as DNA, the CDR3 is TGTGCCAGCAGCGTCCGGACAACCGGGGAGCTGTTTTTT.

The rearrangement joins TRBV27 to TRBJ1-5, with 9 positions matching TRBD1. Germline loops: CDR1 MNHEY, CDR2 SMNVEV (reference sequence). The ends lost 5 bases at V and 0 bases at J; junction bases unmatched: 8. The CDR3 has 17 amino acids. The CDR3 bases are TGTGCCAGCAGTCCACGACAGGGGGGAGATAGCAATCAGCCCCAGCATTTT. Translation gives CASSPRQGGDSNQPQHF.

This clone is a singleton in its sample. The sample holds other DNA sequences that translate to the same CDR3. This chain connects TRBV6-5 to TRBJ2-1; 10 bases match TRBD2. CDR1 is MNHEY, CDR2 SVGAGI, per germline. This CDR3 contains 16 residues. V gave up 2 bases and J gave up 5 bases; unmatched junction bases: 6. DNA for the CDR3: TGTGCCAGCAGTTACACTGGCCTAGCGGGAGACAATGAGCAGTTCTTC. Its translation: CASSYTGLAGDNEQFF.

This sequence joins TRBV2 and TRBJ1-2, with D maybe TRBD1 (5 bases). Germline values: CDR1 SNHLY, CDR2 FYNNEI. V was clipped by 3 bases and J by 3 bases, with 8 bases between them. The CDR3 runs 13 residues. The CDR3, as DNA: TGTGCCAGCAGTGAGGGCAGGGACTATGGCTACACCTTC. Its protein is CASSEGRDYGYTF.

The table lists this clone with a count of one. CDR3 sequence: CAWKSDIREQYF. CDR3 bases: TGTGCCTGGAAATCGGACATCAGGGAGCAGTACTTC. This chain uses TRBV30 with TRBJ2-7; maybe TRBD1 (5 bases). Per germline, CDR1 GTSNPN and CDR2 SVGIG (reference sequence). The CDR3 sequence is 12 residues long. V was shortened by 4 bases and J by 7 bases, with 14 bases between the two germline ends.

The chain couples TRBV29-1 to TRBJ2-7; D is possibly TRBD1 (5 bases). The CDR3 runs to 12 residues. Germline V gives CDR1 SQVTM, CDR2 ANQGSEA. V gave up 7 bases and J gave up 5 bases, with 15 bases separating them. The CDR3 nucleotides are TGCAGCGCTACGACAGTTAACGACGAGCAGTACTTC. Translating gives CSATTVNDEQYF.

The J gene is TRBJ2-7, the V gene TRBV7-2; D might be TRBD1 (6 bases). Germline CDR1 reads SGHTA; CDR2 reads FQGNSA. Trimming stripped 5 bases from V and 7 bases from J, with 18 bases between. This CDR3 spans 14 amino acids. CDR3 nucleotides: TGTGCCAGCAGCCAGAGGTTGGGGGCTTTGGAGCAGTACTTC. It codes for CASSQRLGALEQYF. The variable domain in full, completed from reference TRBV7-2 and TRBJ2-7, reads GAGVSQSPSNKVTEKGKDVELRCDPISGHTALYWYRQSLGQGLEFLIYFQGNSAPDKSGLPSDRFSAERTGGSVSTLTIQRTQQEDSAVYLCASSQRLGALEQYFGPGTRLTVT.

The chain combines TRBV5-1 with TRBJ2-3, with D possibly TRBD2 on 5 matching bases. Germline CDR1 and CDR2: SGHRS and YFSETQ. Trimming pared 0 bases from V and 8 bases from J, leaving 7 bases between. CDR3 length equals 12 residues. CDR3 nucleotide sequence: TGCGCCAGCAGCTTGGAAGAGGGTACGCAGTATTTT. As protein: CASSLEEGTQYF.

The J gene is TRBJ2-3, the V gene TRBV5-4; the match to TRBD1 covers 11 bases. CDR3 length: 16 residues. V gave up 4 bases and J gave up 2 bases; unmatched junction bases: 6. Per germline, CDR1 SGHNT and CDR2 YYREEE (reference sequence). The CDR3 here is CASSGGTGGNTDTQYF. CDR3 nucleotides: TGTGCCAGCAGCGGCGGGACAGGGGGTAACACAGATACGCAGTATTTT.

This chain connects TRBV2 to TRBJ2-7, with 8 bases fitting TRBD1. This CDR3 has 15 amino acids. V shed 1 base and J 4 bases; nucleotides not matched to a gene: 6. Germline-derived CDR1 and CDR2 are SNHLY and FYNNEI. CDR3 sequence: CASSEGQGAVYEQYF. The DNA of the CDR3 is TGTGCCAGCAGTGAAGGCCAGGGGGCCGTATACGAGCAGTACTTC. The complete variable domain, with remaining parts taken from reference TRBV2 and TRBJ2-7, reads EPEVTQTPSHQVTQMGQEVILRCVPISNHLYFYWYRQILGQKVEFLVSFYNNEISEKSEIFDDQFSVERPDGSNFTLKIRSTKLEDSAMYFCASSEGQGAVYEQYFGPGTRLTVT.

This sequence joins TRBV7-3 and TRBJ1-1; 8 bases fit TRBD1. The CDR3 runs to 14 residues. V lost 5 bases to trimming and J lost 2 bases; unmatched junction nucleotides: 4. The germline V gene has CDR1 SGHTA and CDR2 FQGTGA. CDR3 region: CASSPQGANTEAFF. The CDR3 DNA follows: TGTGCCAGCAGCCCGCAGGGGGCCAACACTGAAGCTTTCTTT.

DNA for the CDR3: TGTGCCAGTTGGGGAAGGACCATATATTTT. This codes for CASWGRTIYF. The gene calls are TRBV19 and TRBJ1-3; D gene ambiguous. The CDR3 is 10 amino acids. In germline, CDR1 is LNHDA, CDR2 SQIVND (reference sequence). V lost 8 bases, J lost 10 bases, and 9 bases lay in between.

This clone was detected only a few times. V gene TRBV30 combines with J gene TRBJ1-1; 7 nucleotides align to TRBD1. In germline, CDR1 is GTSNPN, CDR2 SVGIG (reference sequence). The CDR3 extends over 14 amino acids. V gave up 0 bases and J gave up 0 bases; unmatched junction bases: 1. The DNA of the CDR3 is TGTGCCTGGAGTGTACAGGGGTTGAACACTGAAGCTTTCTTT. Its translation: CAWSVQGLNTEAFF.

The gene calls are TRBV28 and TRBJ2-3, with 7 bases lining up with TRBD1. J gave up 2 bases and V 5 bases, and 10 bases lay outside the gene matches. Germline V gene lookup returns CDR1 MDHEN and CDR2 SYDVKM. CDR3 length: 16 amino acids. DNA for the CDR3: TGTGCCAGCAGTGAACCCGGACAGGCGACCACAGATACGCAGTATTTT. It codes for CASSEPGQATTDTQYF.

The chain joins TRBV6-1 to TRBJ2-1; D might be TRBD2 (6 bases). Germline CDR1 and CDR2: MNHNS and SASEGT. Between the trimmed V and J ends, which lost 7 bases and 2 bases, there was a span of 15 bases. The CDR3 totals 15 residues. This CDR3 is CASIRSGVAYNEQFF. In nucleotides, the CDR3 is TGTGCCAGCATTCGTAGCGGAGTGGCCTACAATGAGCAGTTCTTC.

This chain links TRBV4-2 with TRBJ2-7; D possibly corresponds to TRBD2 (5 bases). The germline V gene encodes CDR1 LGHNA and CDR2 YNFKEQ. The CDR3 contains 16 residues. Trimming shortened V by 0 bases and J by 7 bases, and 19 bases separated the two germline ends. CDR3 protein: CASSQDQAASSGEQYF. CDR3 DNA: TGTGCCAGCAGCCAAGACCAAGCCGCTTCTTCGGGGGAGCAGTACTTC.

The genes are TRBV4-3 and TRBJ2-7; no clear D. The CDR3 sequence is 15 residues long. Deletions cut 4 bases from V and 2 bases from J, with 15 bases between. Germline values: CDR1 LGHNA, CDR2 YSLEER. The chain's CDR3 is CASSPQLGPTYEQYF. The DNA of the CDR3 is TGCGCCAGCAGCCCACAGCTAGGGCCAACCTACGAGCAGTACTTC.

Worth noting for this clone: The same CDR3 is also encoded by other DNA sequences in this sample. The chain joins TRBV7-2 to TRBJ2-1; 9 bases agree with TRBD2. V shed 1 base, J shed 6 bases, and the junction held 4 bases outside the gene matches. Germline lookup yields CDR1 SGHTA and CDR2 FQGNSA. The length of the CDR3 is 15 residues. CDR3 loop: CASSLGVAGVNEQFF. The CDR3 nucleotides are TGTGCCAGCAGCTTAGGGGTAGCGGGAGTCAATGAGCAGTTCTTC. The complete variable domain, with remaining parts taken from reference TRBV7-2 and TRBJ2-1, reads GAGVSQSPSNKVTEKGKDVELRCDPISGHTALYWYRQSLGQGLEFLIYFQGNSAPDKSGLPSDRFSAERTGGSVSTLTIQRTQQEDSAVYLCASSLGVAGVNEQFFGPGTRLTVL.

This clone was detected once. The V gene is TRBV5-6, the J gene TRBJ2-2; 10 bases line up with TRBD1. The CDR3 loop spans 16 amino acids. With 2 bases clipped from V and 0 bases from J, the junction kept 1 base outside the gene matches. Germline loops: CDR1 SGHDT, CDR2 YYEEEE. The CDR3 loop is CASSFGTGANTGELFF. CDR3 sequence (DNA): TGTGCCAGCAGCTTCGGGACAGGGGCGAACACCGGGGAGCTGTTTTTT.

CDR3 sequence (DNA): TGTGCCAGCCTCTCCGAGGGACGAGGAGACATTCAGTACTTC. Translating gives CASLSEGRGDIQYF. The chain couples TRBV2 to TRBJ2-4, with D perhaps assigned TRBD1 or TRBD2 (5 bases each). The CDR3 is 14 residues long. Germline V CDR1 and CDR2: SNHLY, FYNNEI. The V and J ends lost 8 bases and 8 bases respectively, with 19 bases between them.

This chain connects TRBV6-1 to TRBJ2-7; TRBD2 is a possible D gene (6 bases). V was shortened by 4 bases and J by 0 bases, with 10 bases between the two germline ends. The CDR3 runs to 14 residues. Germline CDR1 MNHNS, CDR2 SASEGT. This CDR3 reads CASSGGADSYEQYF. The DNA of the CDR3 is TGTGCCAGCAGTGGCGGGGCCGACTCCTACGAGCAGTACTTC.

The V call is TRBV5-1, the J call TRBJ2-7; 8 bases are a match to TRBD2. This CDR3 is built from 14 residues. V gave up 2 bases and J gave up 0 bases; unmatched junction bases: 1. The germline V gene has CDR1 SGHRS and CDR2 YFSETQ. CDR3 DNA sequence: TGCGCCAGCAGCTTTAGCGGGGTCTCCTACGAGCAGTACTTC. Translating it yields CASSFSGVSYEQYF.

The chain carries TRBV5-4 and TRBJ2-7; 7 bases agree with TRBD2. Germline assignment: CDR1 SGHNT and CDR2 YYREEE (reference sequence). V was pared by 2 bases and J by 0 bases, with 5 bases of the junction left unmatched. This CDR3 is built from 15 residues. The CDR3 nucleotides read TGTGCCAGCAGCTTTAAGCGGGACGGCTCCTACGAGCAGTACTTC. As protein: CASSFKRDGSYEQYF.

The V call is TRBV30, the J call TRBJ2-2, with D perhaps assigned TRBD1 or TRBD2 (5 bases each). From germline, CDR1 is GTSNPN and CDR2 SVGIG (reference sequence). Between the trimmed V and J ends, which lost 0 bases and 0 bases, there was a span of 14 bases. CDR3 length equals 17 residues. The CDR3 DNA reads TGTGCCTGGAGTGTTCCTGGGGACCTTCCGAACACCGGGGAGCTGTTTTTT. It encodes CAWSVPGDLPNTGELFF. The whole variable domain, remainder taken from reference TRBV30 and TRBJ2-2, is SQTIHQWPATLVQPVGSPLSLECTVEGTSNPNLYWYRQAAGRGLQLLFYSVGIGQISSEVPQNLSASRPQDRQFILSSKKLLLSDSGFYLCAWSVPGDLPNTGELFFGEGSRLTVL.

The rearrangement joins TRBV30 to TRBJ2-7; D possibly matches TRBD1 or TRBD2 (5 bases each). The CDR3 contains 14 residues. Trimming took 1 base from V and 2 from J, leaving 12 bases between them. Germline CDR1 reads GTSNPN; CDR2 reads SVGIG (reference sequence). CDR3 protein: CAWSEPGPTYEQYF. CDR3 DNA: TGTGCCTGGAGTGAACCGGGACCCACCTACGAGCAGTACTTC.